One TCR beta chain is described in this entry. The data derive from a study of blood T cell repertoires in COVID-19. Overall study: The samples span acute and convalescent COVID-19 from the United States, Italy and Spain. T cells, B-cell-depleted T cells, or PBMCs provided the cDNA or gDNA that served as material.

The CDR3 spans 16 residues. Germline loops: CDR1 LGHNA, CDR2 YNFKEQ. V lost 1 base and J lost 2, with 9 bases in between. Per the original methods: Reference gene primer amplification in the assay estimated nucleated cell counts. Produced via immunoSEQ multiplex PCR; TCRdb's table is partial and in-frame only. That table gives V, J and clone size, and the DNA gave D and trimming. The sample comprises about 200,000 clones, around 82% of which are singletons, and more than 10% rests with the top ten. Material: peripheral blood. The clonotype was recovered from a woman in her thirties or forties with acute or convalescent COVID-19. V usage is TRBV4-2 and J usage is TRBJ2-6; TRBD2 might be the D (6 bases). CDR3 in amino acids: CASSQGTTPGANVLTF. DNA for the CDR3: TGTGCCAGCAGCCAAGGGACTACCCCTGGGGCCAACGTCCTGACTTTC.